These 11 T cell receptor beta chains share one sample of origin, sequenced in a study of blood T cell repertoires in COVID-19. The data were produced by immunoSEQ multiplex PCR, yet TCRdb's version contains in-frame clones alone and is incomplete. This table holds under 150,000 clones, around 78% found once. Sample: peripheral blood. The receptor set was obtained from a human donor in a cohort sampled during active COVID-19.

The CDR3 DNA sequence: TGTGCCAGCAGCACGGGGGGGAGCCGCACTGAAGCTTTCTTT. Translating it yields CASSTGGSRTEAFF. The chain employs TRBV7-9 and TRBJ1-1; a possible D gene is TRBD1 (5 bases). Trimming cost V 5 bases and J 4 bases, with 14 bases left between them. Germline-derived CDR1 and CDR2 are SEHNR and FQNEAQ (reference sequence). CDR3 length: 14 amino acids.

As for this clone: An end of the junction differs from the germline gene, which may be a read error. At the DNA level, this CDR3 is encoded by other sequences in the same sample as well. V gene TRBV3-1 (or the pseudogene TRBV3-2) combines with J gene TRBJ2-2; a weak D match, TRBD2 (7 bases). This CDR3 is built from 16 residues. Germline assignment: CDR1 LGHDT and CDR2 YNNKEL (reference sequence). The CDR3 region is CATSHGGGGRTGELFF. CDR3 nucleotide sequence: TGTGCCACCAGCCACGGGGGCGGGGGAAGAACCGGGGAGCTGTTTTTT.

CDR3 sequence reads: CASSILTDTQYF. In DNA form, the CDR3 reads TGTGCCAGCAGTATTCTCACAGATACGCAGTATTTT. The chain joins TRBV9 to TRBJ2-3; D is ambiguous. Trimming removed 5 bases at V and 2 bases at J, with 6 bases between. The CDR3 consists of 12 residues. Germline-derived CDR1 and CDR2 are SGDLS and YYNGEE.

The V and J genes are TRBV9 and TRBJ1-3, with no clear D. Germline CDR1 and CDR2: SGDLS and YYNGEE. This CDR3 comprises 15 residues. V was cut by 0 bases and J by 0 bases, with 7 bases left in between. The CDR3 protein is CASSVGGVSGNTIYF. DNA for the CDR3: TGTGCCAGCAGCGTAGGCGGCGTCTCTGGAAACACCATATATTTT.

This clone was counted only a few times. The V and J genes are TRBV5-8 and TRBJ2-7; D is perhaps TRBD1 (5 bases). Trimming shortened V by 0 bases and J by 1 base, and 14 bases separated the two germline ends. CDR1 and CDR2 (germline): SGHTS, YDEGEE. CDR3 length: 16 residues. The CDR3 spells CASSLAPGSLSYEQYF. As DNA, the CDR3 is TGTGCCAGCAGCTTGGCCCCAGGGTCCTTATCCTACGAGCAGTACTTC.

The rearrangement links TRBV7-8 to TRBJ1-3, with D unclear. The germline V and J ends were trimmed by 4 bases and 0 bases, with 4 bases remaining between them. The CDR3 loop spans 13 amino acids. The germline V gene encodes CDR1 SGHVS and CDR2 FQNEAQ. The CDR3 nucleotides read TGTGCCAGCAGCTCCCTCTCTGGAAACACCATATATTTT. Amino acids: CASSSLSGNTIYF.

V is TRBV6-5 and J is TRBJ2-7; D may be TRBD2 (5 bases). The CDR3 runs to 14 residues. The V gene lost 7 bases and the J gene lost 0 bases, with 13 bases spanning the gap. Germline-derived CDR1 and CDR2 are MNHEY and SVGAGI. In nucleotides, the CDR3 is TGTGCCAGCACGGGGAATCCCAGCTCCTACGAGCAGTACTTC. Protein sequence: CASTGNPSSYEQYF.

This chain joins TRBV6-5 and TRBJ1-1; TRBD1 agrees at 8 bases. V dropped 2 bases and J dropped 7; count of bases not matched to a gene: 3. The CDR3 is made up of 13 amino acids. CDR1 and CDR2 (germline): MNHEY, SVGAGI. CDR3 loop: CASSYPDRGEAFF. CDR3 bases: TGTGCCAGCAGTTACCCCGACAGGGGTGAAGCTTTCTTT.

This chain connects TRBV7-9 to TRBJ2-7, with 9 bases aligning to TRBD2. The germline V gene encodes CDR1 SEHNR and CDR2 FQNEAQ (reference sequence). J lost 5 bases, V lost 1 base, and 3 bases had no gene match. The CDR3 totals 14 residues. The CDR3, as DNA: TGTGCCAGCAGCTTAGTAGCGGGGGACCACGAGCAGTACTTC. It encodes CASSLVAGDHEQYF.

V usage is TRBV13 and J usage is TRBJ2-7; TRBD1 matches 9 bases. This CDR3 has 13 residues. Germline CDR1 and CDR2: PRHDT and FYEKMQ (reference sequence). J gave up 6 bases and V 6 bases, and 6 bases lay outside the gene matches. The CDR3 DNA is TGTGCCAGCAGTTCGGGACAGGGTGTCGAGCAGTACTTC. This sequence encodes CASSSGQGVEQYF.

The chain carries TRBV6-2 or TRBV6-3 and TRBJ1-1; a weak D match, TRBD1 (5 bases). Between the trimmed V and J ends, which lost 5 bases and 8 bases, there was a span of 15 bases. This CDR3 contains 13 residues. Germline V gene data show CDR1 as MNHEY and CDR2 as SVGEGT. The CDR3 is CASSPVRPGEAFF. CDR3 in DNA: TGTGCCAGCAGTCCCGTCAGGCCAGGGGAAGCTTTCTTT.